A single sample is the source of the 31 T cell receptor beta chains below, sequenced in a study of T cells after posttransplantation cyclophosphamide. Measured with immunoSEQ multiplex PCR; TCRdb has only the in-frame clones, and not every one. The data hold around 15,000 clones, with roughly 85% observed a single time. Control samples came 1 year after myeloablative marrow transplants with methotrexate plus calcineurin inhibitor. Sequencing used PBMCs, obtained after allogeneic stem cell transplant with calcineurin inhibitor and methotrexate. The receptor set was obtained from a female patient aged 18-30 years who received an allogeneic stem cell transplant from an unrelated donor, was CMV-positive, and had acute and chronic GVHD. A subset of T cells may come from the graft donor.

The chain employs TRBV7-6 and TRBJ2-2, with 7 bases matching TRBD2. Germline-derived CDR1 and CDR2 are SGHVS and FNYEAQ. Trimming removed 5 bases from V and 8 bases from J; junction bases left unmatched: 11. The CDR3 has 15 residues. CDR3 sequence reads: CASSEGLVAMGELFF. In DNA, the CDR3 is TGTGCCAGCAGCGAAGGACTAGTTGCGATGGGGGAGCTGTTTTTT.

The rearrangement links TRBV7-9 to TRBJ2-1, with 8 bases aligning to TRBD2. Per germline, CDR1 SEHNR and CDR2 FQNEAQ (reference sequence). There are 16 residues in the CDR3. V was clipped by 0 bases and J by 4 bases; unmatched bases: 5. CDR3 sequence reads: CASSLARLANYNEQFF. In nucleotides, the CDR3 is TGTGCCAGCAGCTTAGCGCGACTAGCGAATTACAATGAGCAGTTCTTC.

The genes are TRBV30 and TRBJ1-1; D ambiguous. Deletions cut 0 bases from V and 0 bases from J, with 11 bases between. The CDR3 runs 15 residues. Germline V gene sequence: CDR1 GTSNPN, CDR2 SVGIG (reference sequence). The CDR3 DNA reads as TGTGCCTGGAGTGTACCCGGGGAAATGAACACTGAAGCTTTCTTT. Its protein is CAWSVPGEMNTEAFF.

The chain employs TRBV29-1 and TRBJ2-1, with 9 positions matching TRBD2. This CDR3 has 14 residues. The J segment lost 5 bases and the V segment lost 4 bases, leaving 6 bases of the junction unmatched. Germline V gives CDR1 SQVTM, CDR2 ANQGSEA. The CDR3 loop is CSVGGLATNNEQFF. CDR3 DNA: TGCAGCGTTGGTGGACTAGCGACTAACAATGAGCAGTTCTTC.

For the CDR3, the DNA is TGTGCCAGCAATCCCGGCGGGACGAGCTACGAGCAGTACTTC. It is translated as CASNPGGTSYEQYF. V and J are TRBV28 and TRBJ2-7; a possible D gene is TRBD2 (6 bases). Trimming stripped 7 bases from V and 3 bases from J, with 16 bases between. Germline V CDR1 and CDR2: MDHEN, SYDVKM. CDR3 length: 14 amino acids.

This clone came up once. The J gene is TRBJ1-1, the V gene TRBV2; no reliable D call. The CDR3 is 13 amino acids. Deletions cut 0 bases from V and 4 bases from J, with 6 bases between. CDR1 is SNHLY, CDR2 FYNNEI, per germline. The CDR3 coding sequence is TGTGCCAGCAGTGAAGCGGAGGCCACTGAAGCTTTCTTT. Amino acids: CASSEAEATEAFF. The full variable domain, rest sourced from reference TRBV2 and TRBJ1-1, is EPEVTQTPSHQVTQMGQEVILRCVPISNHLYFYWYRQILGQKVEFLVSFYNNEISEKSEIFDDQFSVERPDGSNFTLKIRSTKLEDSAMYFCASSEAEATEAFFGQGTRLTVV.

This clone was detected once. CDR3 in DNA: TGTGCCAGCAGCTTTCTCGCGGGGGGCTCCTACGAGCAGTACTTC. Translation gives CASSFLAGGSYEQYF. This sequence joins TRBV13 and TRBJ2-5; 8 bases match TRBD2. Matching the DNA end better, TRBJ2-7 makes the J call doubtful. Germline V gives CDR1 PRHDT, CDR2 FYEKMQ (reference sequence). CDR3 length: 15 residues.

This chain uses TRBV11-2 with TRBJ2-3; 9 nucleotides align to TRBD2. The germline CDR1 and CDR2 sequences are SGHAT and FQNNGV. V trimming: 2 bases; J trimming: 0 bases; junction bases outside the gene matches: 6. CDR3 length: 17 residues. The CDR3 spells CASSLSLAGASTDTQYF. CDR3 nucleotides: TGTGCCAGCAGCTTATCACTAGCGGGCGCTAGCACAGATACGCAGTATTTT.

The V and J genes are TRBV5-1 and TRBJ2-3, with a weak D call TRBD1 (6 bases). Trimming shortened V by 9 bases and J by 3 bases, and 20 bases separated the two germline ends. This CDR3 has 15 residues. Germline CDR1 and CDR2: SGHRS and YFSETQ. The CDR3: CATTKGDVRTDTQYF. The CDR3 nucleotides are TGCGCCACCACAAAGGGGGACGTGAGGACAGATACGCAGTATTTT.

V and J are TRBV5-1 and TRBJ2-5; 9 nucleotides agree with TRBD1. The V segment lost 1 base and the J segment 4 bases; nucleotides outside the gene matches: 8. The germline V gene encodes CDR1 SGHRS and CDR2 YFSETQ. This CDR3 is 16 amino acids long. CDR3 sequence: CASSLTPTGGGETQYF. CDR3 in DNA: TGCGCCAGCAGCTTGACCCCGACAGGGGGGGGAGAGACCCAGTACTTC.

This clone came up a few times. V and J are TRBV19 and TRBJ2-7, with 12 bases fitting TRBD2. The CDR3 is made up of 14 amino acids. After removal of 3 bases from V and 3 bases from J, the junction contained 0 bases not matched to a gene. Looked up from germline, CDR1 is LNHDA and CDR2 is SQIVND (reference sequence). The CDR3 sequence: CASSMTSGSYEQYF. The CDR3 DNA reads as TGTGCCAGTAGTATGACTAGCGGGAGCTACGAGCAGTACTTC.

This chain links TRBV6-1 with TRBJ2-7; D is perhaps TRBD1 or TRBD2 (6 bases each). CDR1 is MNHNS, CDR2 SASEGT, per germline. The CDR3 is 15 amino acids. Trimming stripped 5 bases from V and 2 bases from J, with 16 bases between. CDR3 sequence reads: CASSKGGRPTYEQYF. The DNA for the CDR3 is TGTGCCAGCAGTAAAGGGGGGCGCCCCACCTACGAGCAGTACTTC.

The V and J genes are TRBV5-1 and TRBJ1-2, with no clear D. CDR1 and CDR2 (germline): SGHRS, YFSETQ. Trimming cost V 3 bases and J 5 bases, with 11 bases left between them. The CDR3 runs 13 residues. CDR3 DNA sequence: TGCGCCAGCAGCTCACGCGAGGGTTATGGCTACACCTTC. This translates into CASSSREGYGYTF.

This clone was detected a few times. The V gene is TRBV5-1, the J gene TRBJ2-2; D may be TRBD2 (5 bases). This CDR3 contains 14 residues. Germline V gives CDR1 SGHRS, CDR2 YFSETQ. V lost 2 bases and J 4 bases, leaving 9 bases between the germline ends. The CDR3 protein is CASSFSAGTGELFF. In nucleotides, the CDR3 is TGCGCCAGCAGCTTCTCCGCGGGCACCGGGGAGCTGTTTTTT.

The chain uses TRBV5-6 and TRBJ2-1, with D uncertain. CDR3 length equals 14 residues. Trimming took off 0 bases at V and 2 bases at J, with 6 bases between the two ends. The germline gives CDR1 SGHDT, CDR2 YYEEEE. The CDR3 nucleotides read TGTGCCAGCAGCTTGGAAGTAGCCTACAATGAGCAGTTCTTC. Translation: CASSLEVAYNEQFF.

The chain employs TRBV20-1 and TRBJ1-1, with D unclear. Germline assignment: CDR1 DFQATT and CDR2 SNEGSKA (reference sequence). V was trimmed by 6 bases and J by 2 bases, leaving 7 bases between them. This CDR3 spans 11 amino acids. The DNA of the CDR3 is TGCAGTGCCTCCACTAACACTGAAGCTTTCTTT. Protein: CSASTNTEAFF.

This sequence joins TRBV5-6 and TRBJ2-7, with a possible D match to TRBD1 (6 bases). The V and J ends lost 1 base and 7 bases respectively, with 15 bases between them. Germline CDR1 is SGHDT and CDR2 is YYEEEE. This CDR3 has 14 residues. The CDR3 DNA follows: TGTGCCAGCAGCTTGTGGGGGACACCATTTGAGCAGTACTTC. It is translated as CASSLWGTPFEQYF.

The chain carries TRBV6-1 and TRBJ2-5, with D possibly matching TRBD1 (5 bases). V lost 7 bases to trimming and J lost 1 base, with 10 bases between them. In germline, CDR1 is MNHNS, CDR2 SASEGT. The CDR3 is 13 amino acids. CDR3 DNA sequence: TGTGCCAGCACCCGACAGCCCCAAGAGACCCAGTACTTC. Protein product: CASTRQPQETQYF.

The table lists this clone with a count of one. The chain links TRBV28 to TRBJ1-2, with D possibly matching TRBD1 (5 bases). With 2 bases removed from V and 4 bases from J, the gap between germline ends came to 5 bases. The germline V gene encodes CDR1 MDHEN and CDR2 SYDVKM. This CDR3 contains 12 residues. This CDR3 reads CASSLTGYGYTF. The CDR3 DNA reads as TGTGCCAGCAGTTTAACAGGCTATGGCTACACCTTC.

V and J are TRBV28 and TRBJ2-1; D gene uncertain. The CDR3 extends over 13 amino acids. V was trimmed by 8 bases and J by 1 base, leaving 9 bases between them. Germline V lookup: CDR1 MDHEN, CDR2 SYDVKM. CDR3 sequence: CASAARSYNEQFF. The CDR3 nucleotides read TGTGCCAGCGCCGCGAGATCCTACAATGAGCAGTTCTTC.

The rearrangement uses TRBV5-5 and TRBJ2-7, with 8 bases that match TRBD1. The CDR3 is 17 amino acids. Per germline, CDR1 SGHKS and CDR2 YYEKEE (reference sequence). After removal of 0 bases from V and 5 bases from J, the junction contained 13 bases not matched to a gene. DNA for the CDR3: TGTGCCAGCAGCTTGGGGGATTTGGGACAGGTATTCAACGAGCAGTACTTC. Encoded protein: CASSLGDLGQVFNEQYF.

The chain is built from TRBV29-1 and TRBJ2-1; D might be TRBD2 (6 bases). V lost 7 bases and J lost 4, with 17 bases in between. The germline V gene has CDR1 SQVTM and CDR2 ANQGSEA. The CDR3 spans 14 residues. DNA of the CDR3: TGCAGCGCCGGGGGAGCTAGGGTATACAATGAGCAGTTCTTC. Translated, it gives CSAGGARVYNEQFF.

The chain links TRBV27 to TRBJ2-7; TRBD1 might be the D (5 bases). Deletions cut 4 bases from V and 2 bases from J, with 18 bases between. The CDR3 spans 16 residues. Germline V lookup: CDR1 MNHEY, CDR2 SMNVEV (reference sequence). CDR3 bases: TGTGCCAGCAGTTCATTGACAGTCCAAGGCCCCTACGAGCAGTACTTC. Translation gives CASSSLTVQGPYEQYF.

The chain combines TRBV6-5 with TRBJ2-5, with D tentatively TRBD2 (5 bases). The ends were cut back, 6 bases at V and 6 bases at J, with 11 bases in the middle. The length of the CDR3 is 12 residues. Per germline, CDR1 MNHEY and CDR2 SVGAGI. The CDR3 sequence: CASRTPGKTQYF. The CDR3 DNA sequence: TGTGCCAGCAGAACTCCCGGGAAGACCCAGTACTTC.

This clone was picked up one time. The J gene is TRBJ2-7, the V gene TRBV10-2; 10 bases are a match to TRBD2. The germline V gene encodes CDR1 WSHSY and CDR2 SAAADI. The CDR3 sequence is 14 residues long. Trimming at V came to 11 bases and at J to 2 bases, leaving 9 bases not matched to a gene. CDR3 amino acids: CACTLAGGPYEQYF. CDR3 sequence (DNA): TGCGCCTGTACTTTAGCGGGAGGACCCTACGAGCAGTACTTC.

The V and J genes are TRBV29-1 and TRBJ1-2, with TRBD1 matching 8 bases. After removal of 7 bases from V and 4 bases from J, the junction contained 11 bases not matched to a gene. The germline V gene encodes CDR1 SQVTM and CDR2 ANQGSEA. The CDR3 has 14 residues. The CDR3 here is CSAEGRGRVYGYTF. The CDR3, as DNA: TGCAGCGCCGAGGGCAGGGGGCGCGTCTATGGCTACACCTTC.

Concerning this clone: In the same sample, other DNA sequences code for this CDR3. CDR3 in DNA: TGTGCCAGCAGTTTATTCGGGACTAGCGGAGTAAATGAGCAGTTCTTC. Translated, it gives CASSLFGTSGVNEQFF. The rearrangement links TRBV27 to TRBJ2-1, with 11 bases fitting TRBD2. Per germline, CDR1 MNHEY and CDR2 SMNVEV (reference sequence). V lost 1 base to trimming and J lost 7 bases; unmatched junction nucleotides: 6. CDR3 size: 16 residues.

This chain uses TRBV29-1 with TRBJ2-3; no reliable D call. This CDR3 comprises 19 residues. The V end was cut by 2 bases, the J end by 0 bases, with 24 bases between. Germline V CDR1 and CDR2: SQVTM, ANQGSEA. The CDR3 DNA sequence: TGCAGCGTTGAATCCCCACTCACCGACGGAGCCTCTAGCACAGATACGCAGTATTTT. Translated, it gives CSVESPLTDGASSTDTQYF.

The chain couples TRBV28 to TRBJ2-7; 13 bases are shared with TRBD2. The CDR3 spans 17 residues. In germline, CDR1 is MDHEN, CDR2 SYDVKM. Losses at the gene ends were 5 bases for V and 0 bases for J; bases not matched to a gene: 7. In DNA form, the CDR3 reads TGTGCCAGCAGTCCCGGGACTAGCGGGGTTTCCTCCTACGAGCAGTACTTC. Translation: CASSPGTSGVSSYEQYF.

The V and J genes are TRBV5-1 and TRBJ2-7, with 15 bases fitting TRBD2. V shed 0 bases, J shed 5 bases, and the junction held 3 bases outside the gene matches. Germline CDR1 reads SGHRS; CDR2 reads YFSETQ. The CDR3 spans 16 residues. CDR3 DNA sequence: TGCGCCAGCAGCTTGGGTGGACTAGCGGGAGGGGACGAGCAGTACTTC. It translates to CASSLGGLAGGDEQYF. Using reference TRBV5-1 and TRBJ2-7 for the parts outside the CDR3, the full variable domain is KAGVTQTPRYLIKTRGQQVTLSCSPISGHRSVSWYQQTPGQGLQFLFEYFSETQRNKGNFPGRFSGRQFSNSRSEMNVSTLELGDSALYLCASSLGGLAGGDEQYFGPGTRLTVT.

The CDR3, as DNA: TGTGCCAGTAGTATCGGACAGGGGGCCGAGCAGTACTTC. As protein: CASSIGQGAEQYF. The chain links TRBV19 to TRBJ2-7; TRBD1 aligns across 11 bases. CDR1 and CDR2 from the germline V gene are LNHDA and SQIVND (reference sequence). J was trimmed by 6 bases and V by 3 bases; bases with no gene match: 1. The CDR3 is made up of 13 amino acids.